This T cell receptor beta chain emerged from a study of blood T cell repertoires in COVID-19. Only in-frame clones appear in the TCRdb table, and some are missing; sequencing was by immunoSEQ multiplex PCR. Found here are 250,000 to 350,000 clones, around 91% of them singletons; the top ten hold approximately 4.5%. This CDR3 spans 15 amino acids. Germline V lookup: CDR1 MDHEN, CDR2 SYDVKM. V lost 2 bases and J 4 bases, leaving 14 bases between the germline ends. Everyone who took part was about 18 to 90 years old, and they came from 24 US areas. Material: PBMCs or T cells enriched from blood (not recorded which). The gene calls are TRBV28 and TRBJ1-2; weak D call: TRBD1 (5 bases). The source is a woman younger than 35 with acute COVID-19. The CDR3 DNA follows: TGTGCCAGCAGTTTAGAATCGGGCGGGGCCTATGGCTACACCTTC. This gives the protein CASSLESGGAYGYTF.